These 28 T cell receptor beta chains were sequenced from one sample in a study of blood T cell repertoires in COVID-19. Repertoires were generated with immunoSEQ multiplex PCR, while TCRdb's copy carries only in-frame clones and drops some. The sample carries approximately 68,000 clones, roughly 88% recorded once. The sequenced material came from peripheral blood. These receptors all stem from a man aged 65-85 years with active or convalescent COVID-19.

The gene calls are TRBV24-1 and TRBJ2-1; a weak D match, TRBD2 (6 bases). Between the trimmed V and J ends, which lost 8 bases and 0 bases, there was a span of 7 bases. This CDR3 is 13 amino acids long. Germline lookup yields CDR1 KGHDR and CDR2 SFDVKD. The CDR3, as DNA: TGTGCCACCACGGGGGACTCCTACAATGAGCAGTTCTTC. It specifies CATTGDSYNEQFF.

The V call is TRBV30, the J call TRBJ2-5, with 13 nucleotides matching TRBD2. Germline CDR1 GTSNPN, CDR2 SVGIG (reference sequence). This CDR3 spans 20 amino acids. The trim removed 0 bases at V and 5 bases at J, leaving 18 bases unmatched. The CDR3: CAWSVPRTSGRGGDRETQYF. The CDR3 nucleotides read TGTGCCTGGAGTGTACCGAGGACTAGCGGGAGAGGGGGGGACCGGGAGACCCAGTACTTC.

J is TRBJ1-4 and V is TRBV4-2, with TRBD1 matching over 8 bases. CDR1 and CDR2 (germline): LGHNA, YNFKEQ. After removal of 2 bases from V and 6 bases from J, the junction contained 5 bases not matched to a gene. The CDR3 covers 15 residues. In nucleotides, the CDR3 is TGTGCCAGCAGCCAACAGGACAGGGATCATGAAAAACTGTTTTTT. This gives the protein CASSQQDRDHEKLFF.

The chain carries TRBV27 and TRBJ1-6; D gene unclear. The CDR3 has 16 amino acids. Trimming removed 8 bases at V and 3 bases at J, with 17 bases between. From germline, CDR1 is MNHEY and CDR2 SMNVEV (reference sequence). Written as DNA, the CDR3 is TGTGCCAGCCGGGGTGGAGCTGGGTTCTATAATTCACCCCTCCACTTT. It specifies CASRGGAGFYNSPLHF.

This CDR3 reads CASRLAGGGFYEQYF. The CDR3 bases are TGTGCAAGTCGCTTAGCGGGAGGGGGTTTCTACGAGCAGTACTTC. The chain links TRBV12-2 to TRBJ2-7; TRBD2 is taken as the D call from the table, unchecked against the DNA. TRBV12-2 has pseudogene status. CDR3 length: 15 amino acids.

In its sample, this clone was seen a few times. The chain recombines TRBV30 with TRBJ1-3, with TRBD1 identical over 10 bases. Germline V gives CDR1 GTSNPN, CDR2 SVGIG (reference sequence). With V trimmed by 6 bases and J by 12 bases, 8 bases remained unmatched. The CDR3 covers 12 residues. The CDR3 spells CACRTGGTYIYF. DNA of the CDR3: TGTGCCTGCCGGACAGGGGGTACCTACATATATTTT.

The gene calls are TRBV9 and TRBJ1-1; no clear D gene. The CDR3 covers 13 residues. V was cut by 0 bases and J by 5 bases, with 8 bases left in between. Germline V gives CDR1 SGDLS, CDR2 YYNGEE. Here the CDR3 DNA reads TGTGCCAGCAGCGTAGGAGGGTTTACTGAAGCTTTCTTT. Protein: CASSVGGFTEAFF.

This chain joins TRBV4-1 and TRBJ1-3; maybe TRBD1 (5 bases). V lost 0 bases, J lost 2 bases, and 8 bases lay in between. CDR1 is MGHRA, CDR2 YSYEKL, per germline. The CDR3 runs 15 residues. The CDR3 region is CASSQDRGAGNTIYF. As DNA, the CDR3 is TGCGCCAGCAGCCAAGATCGGGGGGCTGGAAACACCATATATTTT.

The chain's CDR3 is CATSRDKFAGANTDTQYF. CDR3 DNA: TGTGCCACCAGCAGAGATAAATTTGCGGGAGCTAACACAGATACGCAGTATTTT. The V call is TRBV15, the J call TRBJ2-3, with 7 bases matching TRBD2. The ends lost 0 bases at V and 2 bases at J; junction bases unmatched: 11. The CDR3 is 18 amino acids. Germline lookup yields CDR1 LNHNV and CDR2 YYDKDF (reference sequence).

CDR3 region: CASSEVGRWNEQFF. In nucleotides, the CDR3 is TGCGCCAGCAGTGAGGTGGGCCGATGGAATGAGCAGTTCTTC. The rearrangement uses TRBV10-2 and TRBJ2-1; D call uncertain. Germline CDR1 is WSHSY and CDR2 is SAAADI. Trimming pared 2 bases from V and 7 bases from J, leaving 12 bases between. The CDR3 length is 14 residues.

This clone was seen a handful of times. The V and J genes are TRBV7-8 and TRBJ2-2, with 11 bases fitting TRBD2. Germline V gives CDR1 SGHVS, CDR2 FQNEAQ. The trim removed 3 bases at V and 5 bases at J, leaving 11 bases unmatched. CDR3 size: 18 residues. CDR3 sequence (DNA): TGTGCCAGCAGCTTGGTTAGCGGGGGGGCCTCCCTGACCGGGGAGCTGTTTTTT. Translated: CASSLVSGGASLTGELFF.

This chain links TRBV10-3 with TRBJ2-2, with TRBD2 matching 9 bases. The CDR3 totals 17 residues. The junction had 13 bases not matched to a gene; V was cut back by 3 bases and J by 8 bases. Per germline, CDR1 ENHRY and CDR2 SYGVKD. CDR3 amino acids: CAISDTTSGTLGGELFF. CDR3 nucleotide sequence: TGTGCCATCAGTGACACGACTAGCGGTACTTTGGGAGGGGAGCTGTTTTTT.

The CDR3 DNA sequence: TGTGCCAGCAGCCCCCCAGGGACTCATTATGGCTACACCTTC. Protein product: CASSPPGTHYGYTF. The chain joins TRBV7-8 to TRBJ1-2, with D perhaps TRBD1 (5 bases). The CDR3 extends over 14 amino acids. V was cut by 5 bases and J by 5 bases, with 15 bases left in between. The germline CDR1 and CDR2 sequences are SGHVS and FQNEAQ.

The V call is TRBV9, the J call TRBJ2-7; TRBD2 matches 10 bases. Per germline, CDR1 SGDLS and CDR2 YYNGEE. The CDR3 length is 14 residues. Trimming at V came to 0 bases and at J to 6 bases, leaving 3 bases not matched to a gene. The CDR3 spells CASSVVVAGGEQYF. The CDR3 bases are TGTGCCAGCAGCGTAGTGGTAGCGGGAGGCGAGCAGTACTTC.

J is TRBJ2-7 and V is TRBV29-1; 8 nucleotides line up with TRBD2. J lost 3 bases, V lost 2 bases, and 3 bases had no gene match. The CDR3 covers 13 residues. CDR1 and CDR2 (germline): SQVTM, ANQGSEA. The CDR3 spells CSVELAGFYEQYF. The CDR3, as DNA: TGCAGCGTTGAATTAGCGGGATTCTACGAGCAGTACTTC.

This clone was observed a handful of times. The V call is TRBV9, the J call TRBJ2-7, with 8 bases fitting TRBD1. This CDR3 has 15 residues. Trimming at V came to 4 bases and at J to 7 bases, leaving 13 bases not matched to a gene. Germline CDR1 reads SGDLS; CDR2 reads YYNGEE. The CDR3 region is CASSPPGQAPGEQYF. In DNA form, the CDR3 reads TGTGCCAGCAGCCCTCCGGGACAGGCCCCTGGGGAGCAGTACTTC.

V and J are TRBV5-6 and TRBJ2-7; 8 bases match TRBD1. This CDR3 has 16 residues. Germline lookup yields CDR1 SGHDT and CDR2 YYEEEE. V was clipped by 0 bases and J by 3 bases; unmatched bases: 8. The CDR3 reads CASSLERDRPLYEQYF. For the CDR3, the DNA is TGTGCCAGCAGCTTGGAACGGGACAGGCCCCTCTACGAGCAGTACTTC.

The chain recombines TRBV6-1 with TRBJ2-4; a possible D gene is TRBD1 (5 bases). This CDR3 is built from 15 residues. Trimming left V 2 bases short and J 8 bases short, with 16 bases between. The germline gives CDR1 MNHNS, CDR2 SASEGT. CDR3 in DNA: TGTGCCAGCAGTGAAAGTTGGTCAGGGATGTACATTCAGTACTTC. This sequence encodes CASSESWSGMYIQYF.

V and J are TRBV6-5 and TRBJ2-1, with TRBD2 matching over 10 bases. Germline CDR1 MNHEY, CDR2 SVGAGI. This CDR3 spans 15 amino acids. The V gene end was trimmed by 5 bases and the J gene end by 5 bases; junction bases not matched to a gene: 6. The CDR3 coding sequence is TGTGCCAGCAGTCCGTGGACTAGCGGAGACAATGAGCAGTTCTTC. Translation gives CASSPWTSGDNEQFF.

The chain has TRBV10-3 and TRBJ1-1, with 12 bases identical to TRBD1. There are 18 residues in the CDR3. Unmatched junction bases numbered 11, after V lost 6 bases and J lost 0 bases. The germline V gene has CDR1 ENHRY and CDR2 SYGVKD. In DNA, the CDR3 is TGTGCCATCAGGCCGGGACAGGGGGCGGGAGGTATGAACACTGAAGCTTTCTTT. Its protein product is CAIRPGQGAGGMNTEAFF.

This clone occurred a few times. This chain links TRBV28 with TRBJ1-1; D remains unclear. The CDR3 is 13 residues long. Germline V lookup: CDR1 MDHEN, CDR2 SYDVKM. V dropped 5 bases and J dropped 5 bases, with 12 bases sitting between them. This CDR3 is CASSQVGVTEAFF. CDR3 DNA: TGTGCCAGCAGTCAAGTCGGGGTGACTGAAGCTTTCTTT.

This clone has a single count. This sequence joins TRBV2 and TRBJ1-5; D call uncertain. There are 15 residues in the CDR3. V lost 4 bases, J lost 1 base, and 11 bases lay in between. Germline V gene lookup returns CDR1 SNHLY and CDR2 FYNNEI. Written as DNA, the CDR3 is TGTGCCAGCAGTGGGGCAGTAAGAAGCAATCAGCCCCAGCATTTT. Protein sequence: CASSGAVRSNQPQHF.

The genes are TRBV11-2 and TRBJ2-5; tentative D call: TRBD2 (6 bases). Germline V gene lookup returns CDR1 SGHAT and CDR2 FQNNGV. The CDR3 loop spans 14 amino acids. Trimming took 6 bases from V and 1 from J, leaving 12 bases between them. As DNA, the CDR3 is TGTGCCAGCAGTGCCACGGGACTCCAAGAGACCCAGTACTTC. Encoded protein: CASSATGLQETQYF.

The chain uses TRBV6-4 and TRBJ1-1, with 9 bases that match TRBD1. With 4 bases clipped from V and 7 bases from J, the junction kept 7 bases outside the gene matches. Germline V lookup: CDR1 MRHNA, CDR2 SNTAGT. The CDR3 runs to 14 residues. The CDR3 nucleotides read TGTGCCAGCAGTGTCAATACGGGACAGGGTGAAGCTTTCTTT. Residues: CASSVNTGQGEAFF.

J is TRBJ2-5 and V is TRBV5-1; 11 positions agree with TRBD2. The CDR3 has 16 amino acids. Per the germline V gene, CDR1 is SGHRS and CDR2 is YFSETQ. Trimming took 0 bases from V and 2 from J; bases not matched to a gene: 3. CDR3 sequence (DNA): TGCGCCAGCAGCTTGGCGACTAGCGGGGTGCAAGAGACCCAGTACTTC. Residues: CASSLATSGVQETQYF.

This clone was counted a single time. The V call is TRBV27, the J call TRBJ2-5; 12 bases align to TRBD2. Trimming at V came to 2 bases and at J to 2 bases, leaving 6 bases not matched to a gene. Germline loops: CDR1 MNHEY, CDR2 SMNVEV (reference sequence). There are 17 residues in the CDR3. CDR3 sequence: CASSLLAGTSGQETQYF. CDR3 DNA sequence: TGTGCCAGCAGTTTACTTGCCGGGACTAGCGGGCAAGAGACCCAGTACTTC.

This sequence joins TRBV6-5 and TRBJ2-3, with 8 bases matching TRBD1. CDR1 and CDR2 (germline): MNHEY, SVGAGI. The CDR3 has 15 amino acids. V dropped 5 bases and J dropped 0; count of bases not matched to a gene: 4. CDR3 sequence: CASSRRQGSTDTQYF. The DNA for the CDR3 is TGTGCCAGCAGTAGACGACAGGGGAGCACAGATACGCAGTATTTT.

The chain joins TRBV5-8 to TRBJ2-2; TRBD1 aligns across 9 bases. The germline V gene encodes CDR1 SGHTS and CDR2 YDEGEE. The CDR3 spans 17 residues. The trim removed 6 bases at V and 1 base at J, leaving 10 bases unmatched. The CDR3 DNA is TGTGCCAGCAACATCCACCGGGACAGGGTGAACACCGGGGAGCTGTTTTTT. It is translated as CASNIHRDRVNTGELFF. Full variable domain (rest looked up from reference TRBV5-8 and TRBJ2-2): EAGVTQSPTHLIKTRGQQATLRCSPISGHTSVYWYQQALGLGLQFLLWYDEGEERNRGNFPPRFSGRQFPNYSSELNVNALELEDSALYLCASNIHRDRVNTGELFFGEGSRLTVL.